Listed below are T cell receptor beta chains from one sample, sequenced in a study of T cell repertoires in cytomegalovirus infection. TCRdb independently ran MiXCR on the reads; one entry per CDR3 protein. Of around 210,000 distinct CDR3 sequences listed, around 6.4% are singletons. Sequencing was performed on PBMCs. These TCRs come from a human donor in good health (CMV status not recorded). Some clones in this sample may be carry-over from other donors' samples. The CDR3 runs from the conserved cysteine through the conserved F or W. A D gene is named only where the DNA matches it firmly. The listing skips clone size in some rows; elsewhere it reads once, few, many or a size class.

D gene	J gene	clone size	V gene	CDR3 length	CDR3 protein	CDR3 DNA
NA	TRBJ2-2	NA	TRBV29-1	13	CSADTKNTGELFF	TGCAGCGCCGACACAAAGAACACCGGGGAGCTGTTTTTT
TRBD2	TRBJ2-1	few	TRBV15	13	CATSTRLANEQFF	TGTGCCACCAGTACAAGACTAGCGAATGAGCAGTTCTTC
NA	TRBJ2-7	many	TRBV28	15	CASSLISEGASEQYF	TGTGCCAGCAGTTTAATAAGCGAGGGTGCGAGCGAGCAGTACTTC
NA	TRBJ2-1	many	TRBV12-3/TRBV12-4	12	CASSFRRQPQFF	TGTGCCAGCAGTTTCCGCCGTCAGCCTCAGTTCTTC
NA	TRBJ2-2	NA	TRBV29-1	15	CSALRDARATGELFF	TGCAGCGCCCTCCGGGACGCACGCGCAACCGGGGAGCTGTTTTTT
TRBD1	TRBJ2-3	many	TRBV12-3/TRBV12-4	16	CASSLDPTGGTDTQYF	TGTGCCAGCAGTTTAGACCCGACAGGGGGCACAGATACGCAGTATTTT
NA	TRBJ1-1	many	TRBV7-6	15	CASSARTGGGAEAFF	TGTGCCAGCAGCGCACGGACGGGTGGGGGTGCTGAAGCTTTCTTT
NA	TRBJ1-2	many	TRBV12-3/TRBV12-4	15	CASSPGRTLGYGYTF	TGTGCCAGCAGTCCGGGACGGACTCTAGGCTATGGCTACACCTTC
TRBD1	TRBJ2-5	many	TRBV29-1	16	CSGVGFVTGERETQYF	TGCAGCGGTGTGGGATTTGTGACAGGGGAGAGAGAGACCCAGTACTTC
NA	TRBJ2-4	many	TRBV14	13	CASSQDRGSIQYF	TGTGCCAGCAGCCAAGATCGGGGTTCCATTCAGTACTTC
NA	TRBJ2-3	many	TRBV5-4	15	CASTGGGGPSKTQYF	TGTGCCAGCACCGGGGGCGGGGGTCCTTCGAAGACGCAGTATTTT
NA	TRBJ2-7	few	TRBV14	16	CASSQDSEATSYEQYF	TGTGCCAGCAGCCAAGATTCGGAGGCGACCTCCTACGAGCAGTACTTC
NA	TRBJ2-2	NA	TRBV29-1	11	CSVDDTGELFF	TGCAGCGTTGATGACACCGGGGAGCTGTTTTTT
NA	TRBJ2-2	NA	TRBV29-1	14	CSVEVGGYTGELFF	TGCAGCGTTGAAGTCGGCGGTTACACCGGGGAGCTGTTTTTT
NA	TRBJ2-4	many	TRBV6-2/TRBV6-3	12	CASREDNGIQYF	TGTGCCAGCAGAGAGGACAACGGAATTCAGTACTTC
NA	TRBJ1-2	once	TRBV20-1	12	CGAKRENYGYTF	TGCGGTGCTAAACGGGAGAACTATGGCTACACCTTC
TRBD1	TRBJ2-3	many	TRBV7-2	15	CASSRFGQGTDTQYF	TGTGCCAGCAGCCGTTTTGGACAGGGAACAGATACGCAGTATTTT
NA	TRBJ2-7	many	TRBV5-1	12	CASSEQGYEQYF	TGCGCCAGCAGTGAACAGGGTTACGAGCAGTACTTC
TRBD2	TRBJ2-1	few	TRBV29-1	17	CSAGGTSGGTTYNEQFF	TGCAGCGCGGGGGGGACTAGCGGGGGGACTACCTACAATGAGCAGTTCTTC
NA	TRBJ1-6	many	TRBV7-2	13	CASSLAGGSPLHF	TGTGCCAGCAGCTTAGCAGGCGGTTCACCCCTCCACTTT
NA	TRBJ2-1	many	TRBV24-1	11	CATSEAHEQFF	TGTGCCACCAGTGAAGCACATGAGCAGTTCTTC
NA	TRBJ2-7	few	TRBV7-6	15	CASSWTSVGAYEQYF	TGTGCCAGCAGCTGGACATCGGTCGGGGCCTACGAGCAGTACTTC
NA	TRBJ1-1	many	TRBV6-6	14	CASRIQGSNTEAFF	TGTGCCAGCAGGATACAGGGTTCCAACACTGAAGCTTTCTTT
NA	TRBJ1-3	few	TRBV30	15	CAAGSGTSSGNTIYF	TGTGCCGCTGGTTCAGGGACGAGCTCTGGAAACACCATATATTTT
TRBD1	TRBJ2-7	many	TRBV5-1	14	CASSTGQGNYEQYF	TGCGCCAGCAGCACTGGACAGGGAAACTACGAGCAGTACTTC
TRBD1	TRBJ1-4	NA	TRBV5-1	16	CASSASHGTGSEKLFF	TGCGCCAGCAGCGCCAGCCATGGGACAGGGAGTGAAAAACTGTTTTTT
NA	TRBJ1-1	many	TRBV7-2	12	CASSKSHTEAFF	TGTGCCAGCAGCAAATCCCACACTGAAGCTTTCTTT
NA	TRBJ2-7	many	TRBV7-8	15	CASSLGYGMAYEQYF	TGTGCCAGCAGCTTAGGATACGGAATGGCCTACGAGCAGTACTTC
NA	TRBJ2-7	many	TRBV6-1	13	CASSRKRGAEQYF	TGTGCCAGCAGTCGGAAGAGGGGAGCCGAGCAGTACTTC